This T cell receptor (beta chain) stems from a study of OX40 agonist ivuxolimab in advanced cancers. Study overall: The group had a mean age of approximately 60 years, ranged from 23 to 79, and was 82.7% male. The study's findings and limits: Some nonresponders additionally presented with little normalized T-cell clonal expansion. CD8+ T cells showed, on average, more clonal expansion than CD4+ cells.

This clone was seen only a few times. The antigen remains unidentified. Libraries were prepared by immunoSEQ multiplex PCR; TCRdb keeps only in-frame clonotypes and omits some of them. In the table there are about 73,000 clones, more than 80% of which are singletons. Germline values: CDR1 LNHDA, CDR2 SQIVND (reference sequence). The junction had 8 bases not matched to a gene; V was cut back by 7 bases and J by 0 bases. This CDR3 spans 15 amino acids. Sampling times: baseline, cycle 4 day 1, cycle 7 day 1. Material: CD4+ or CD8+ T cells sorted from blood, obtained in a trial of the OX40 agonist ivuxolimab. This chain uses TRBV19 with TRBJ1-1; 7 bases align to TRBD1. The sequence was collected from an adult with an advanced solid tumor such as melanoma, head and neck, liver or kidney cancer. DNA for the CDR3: TGTGCCAGTACCCTCGGACAGGTTATGAACACTGAAGCTTTCTTT. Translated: CASTLGQVMNTEAFF.